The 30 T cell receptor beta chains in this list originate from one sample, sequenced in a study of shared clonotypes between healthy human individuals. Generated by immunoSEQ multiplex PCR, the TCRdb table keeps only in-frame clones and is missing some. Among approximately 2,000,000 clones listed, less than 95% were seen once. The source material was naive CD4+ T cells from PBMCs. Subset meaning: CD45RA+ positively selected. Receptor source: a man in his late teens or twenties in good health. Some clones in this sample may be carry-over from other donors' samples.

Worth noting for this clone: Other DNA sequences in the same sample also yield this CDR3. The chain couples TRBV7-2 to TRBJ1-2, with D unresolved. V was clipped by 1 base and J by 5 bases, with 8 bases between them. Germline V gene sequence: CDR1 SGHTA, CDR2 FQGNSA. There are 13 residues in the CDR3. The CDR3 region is CASSLGSGYGYTF. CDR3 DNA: TGTGCCAGCAGCTTAGGTTCGGGATATGGCTACACCTTC.

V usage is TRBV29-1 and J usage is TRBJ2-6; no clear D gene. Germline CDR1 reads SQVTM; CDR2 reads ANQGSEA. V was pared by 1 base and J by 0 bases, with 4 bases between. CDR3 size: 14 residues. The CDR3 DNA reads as TGCAGCGTTGAAGGAAGCTCTGGGGCCAACGTCCTGACTTTC. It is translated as CSVEGSSGANVLTF.

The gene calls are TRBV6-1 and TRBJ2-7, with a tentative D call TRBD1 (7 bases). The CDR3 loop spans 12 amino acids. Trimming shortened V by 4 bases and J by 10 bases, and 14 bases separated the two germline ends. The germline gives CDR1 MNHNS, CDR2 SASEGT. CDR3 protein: CASSADRRGQYF. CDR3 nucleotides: TGTGCCAGCAGTGCGGACAGGCGGGGTCAGTACTTC.

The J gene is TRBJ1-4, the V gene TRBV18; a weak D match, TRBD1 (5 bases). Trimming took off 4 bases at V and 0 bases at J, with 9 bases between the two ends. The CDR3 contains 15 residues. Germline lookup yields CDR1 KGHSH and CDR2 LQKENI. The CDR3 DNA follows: TGTGCCAGCTCACAAGGGACTCCAACTAATGAAAAACTGTTTTTT. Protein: CASSQGTPTNEKLFF. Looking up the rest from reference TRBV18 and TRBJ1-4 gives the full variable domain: NAGVMQNPRHLVRRRGQEARLRCSPMKGHSHVYWYRQLPEEGLKFMVYLQKENIIDESGMPKERFSAEFPKEGPSILRIQQVVRGDSAAYFCASSQGTPTNEKLFFGSGTQLSVL.

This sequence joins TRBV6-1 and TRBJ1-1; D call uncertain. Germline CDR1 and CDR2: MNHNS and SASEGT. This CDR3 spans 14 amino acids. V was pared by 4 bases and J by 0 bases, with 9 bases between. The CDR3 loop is CASSVHFMNTEAFF. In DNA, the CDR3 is TGTGCCAGCAGTGTCCATTTTATGAACACTGAAGCTTTCTTT.

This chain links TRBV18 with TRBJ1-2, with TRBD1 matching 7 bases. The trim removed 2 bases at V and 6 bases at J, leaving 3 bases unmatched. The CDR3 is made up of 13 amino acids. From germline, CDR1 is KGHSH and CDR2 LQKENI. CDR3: CASSPIGGNGYTF. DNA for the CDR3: TGTGCCAGCTCACCAATAGGGGGCAATGGCTACACCTTC.

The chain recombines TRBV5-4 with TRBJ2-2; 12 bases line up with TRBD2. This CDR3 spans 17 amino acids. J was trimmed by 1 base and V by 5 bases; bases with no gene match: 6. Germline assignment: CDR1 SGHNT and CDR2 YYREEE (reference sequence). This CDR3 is CASRYGLAGLNTGELFF. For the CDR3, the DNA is TGTGCCAGCAGGTACGGACTAGCGGGATTGAACACCGGGGAGCTGTTTTTT.

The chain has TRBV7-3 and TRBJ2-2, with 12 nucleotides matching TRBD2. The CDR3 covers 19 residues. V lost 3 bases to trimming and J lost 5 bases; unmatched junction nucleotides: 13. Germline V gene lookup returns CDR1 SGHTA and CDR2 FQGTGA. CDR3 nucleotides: TGTGCCAGCAGCTTCGATCCACCCAGACTAGCGGGAGAAACCGGGGAGCTGTTTTTT. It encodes CASSFDPPRLAGETGELFF.

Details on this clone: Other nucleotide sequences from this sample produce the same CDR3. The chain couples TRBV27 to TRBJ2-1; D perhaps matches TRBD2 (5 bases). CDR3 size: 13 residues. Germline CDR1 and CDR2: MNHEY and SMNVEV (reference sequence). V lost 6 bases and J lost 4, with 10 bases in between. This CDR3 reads CASRGSGYNEQFF. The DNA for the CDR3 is TGTGCCAGCAGAGGGAGCGGTTACAATGAGCAGTTCTTC.

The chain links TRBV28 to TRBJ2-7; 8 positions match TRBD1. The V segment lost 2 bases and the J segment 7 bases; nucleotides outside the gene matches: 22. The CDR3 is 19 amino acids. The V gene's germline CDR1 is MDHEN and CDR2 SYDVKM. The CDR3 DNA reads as TGTGCCAGCAGTTTAGGGCCGGGACAGGCCTCACATCCTAAGGAGGAGCAGTACTTC. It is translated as CASSLGPGQASHPKEEQYF. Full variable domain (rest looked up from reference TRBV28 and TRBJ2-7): DVKVTQSSRYLVKRTGEKVFLECVQDMDHENMFWYRQDPGLGLRLIYFSYDVKMKEKGDIPEGYSVSREKKERFSLILESASTNQTSMYLCASSLGPGQASHPKEEQYFGPGTRLTVT.

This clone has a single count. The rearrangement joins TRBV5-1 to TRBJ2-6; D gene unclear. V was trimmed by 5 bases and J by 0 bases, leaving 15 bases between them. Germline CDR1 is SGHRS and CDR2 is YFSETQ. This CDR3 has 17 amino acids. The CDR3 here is CASSNQALFSGANVLTF. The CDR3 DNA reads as TGCGCCAGCAGTAACCAGGCCCTGTTCTCTGGGGCCAACGTCCTGACTTTC.

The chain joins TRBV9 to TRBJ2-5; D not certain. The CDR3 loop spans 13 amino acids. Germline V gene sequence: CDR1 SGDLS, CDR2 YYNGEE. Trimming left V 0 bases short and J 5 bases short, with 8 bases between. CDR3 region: CASSVEGMETQYF. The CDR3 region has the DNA TGTGCCAGCAGCGTAGAAGGAATGGAGACCCAGTACTTC. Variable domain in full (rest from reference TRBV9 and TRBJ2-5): DSGVTQTPKHLITATGQRVTLRCSPRSGDLSVYWYQQSLDQGLQFLIQYYNGEERAKGNILERFSAQQFPDLHSELNLSSLELGDSALYFCASSVEGMETQYFGPGTRLLVL.

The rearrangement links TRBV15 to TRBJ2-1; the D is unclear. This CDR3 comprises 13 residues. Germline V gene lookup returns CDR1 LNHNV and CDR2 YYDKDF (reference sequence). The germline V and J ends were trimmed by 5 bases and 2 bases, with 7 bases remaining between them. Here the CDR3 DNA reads TGTGCCACCAGCGGGCCAACCTACAATGAGCAGTTCTTC. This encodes CATSGPTYNEQFF.

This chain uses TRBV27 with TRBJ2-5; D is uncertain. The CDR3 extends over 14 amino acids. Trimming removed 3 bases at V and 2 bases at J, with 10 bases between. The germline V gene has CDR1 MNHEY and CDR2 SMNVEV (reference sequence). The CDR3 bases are TGTGCCAGCAGTTTTTGGTCAGCTCAAGAGACCCAGTACTTC. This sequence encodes CASSFWSAQETQYF.

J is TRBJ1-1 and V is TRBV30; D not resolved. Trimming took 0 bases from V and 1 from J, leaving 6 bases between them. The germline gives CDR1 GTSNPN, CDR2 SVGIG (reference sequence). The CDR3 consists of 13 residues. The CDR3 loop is CAWSVGWNTEAFF. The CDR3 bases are TGTGCCTGGAGTGTAGGTTGGAACACTGAAGCTTTCTTT.

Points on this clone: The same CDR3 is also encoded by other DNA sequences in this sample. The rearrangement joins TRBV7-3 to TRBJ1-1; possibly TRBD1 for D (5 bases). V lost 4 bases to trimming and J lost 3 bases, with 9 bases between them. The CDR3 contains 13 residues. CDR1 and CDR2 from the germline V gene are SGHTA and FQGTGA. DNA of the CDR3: TGTGCCAGCAGCTCTGGCAGGGACACTGAAGCTTTCTTT. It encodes CASSSGRDTEAFF.

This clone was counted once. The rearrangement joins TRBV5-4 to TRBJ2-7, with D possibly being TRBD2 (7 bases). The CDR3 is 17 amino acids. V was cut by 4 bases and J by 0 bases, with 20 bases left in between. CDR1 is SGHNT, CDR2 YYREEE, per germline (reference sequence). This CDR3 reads CASSKGGGGGSSYEQYF. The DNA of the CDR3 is TGTGCCAGCAGCAAAGGGGGAGGTGGCGGGAGCTCCTACGAGCAGTACTTC.

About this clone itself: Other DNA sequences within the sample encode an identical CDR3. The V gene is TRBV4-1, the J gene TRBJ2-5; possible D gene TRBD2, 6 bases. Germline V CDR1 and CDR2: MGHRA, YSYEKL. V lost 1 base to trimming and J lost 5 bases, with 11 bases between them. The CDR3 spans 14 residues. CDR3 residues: CASSQVGGRETQYF. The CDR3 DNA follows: TGCGCCAGCAGCCAAGTGGGGGGTAGGGAGACCCAGTACTTC.

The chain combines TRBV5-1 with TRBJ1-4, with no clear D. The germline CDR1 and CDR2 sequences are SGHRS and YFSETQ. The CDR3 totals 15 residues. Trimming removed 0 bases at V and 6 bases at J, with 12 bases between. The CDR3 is CASSLGTAADEKLFF. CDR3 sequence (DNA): TGCGCCAGCAGCTTGGGGACGGCGGCCGATGAAAAACTGTTTTTT.

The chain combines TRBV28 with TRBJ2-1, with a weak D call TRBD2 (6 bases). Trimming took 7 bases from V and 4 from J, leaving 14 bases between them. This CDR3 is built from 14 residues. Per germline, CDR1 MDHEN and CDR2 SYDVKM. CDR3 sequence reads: CASIGLATYNEQFF. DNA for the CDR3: TGTGCCAGCATCGGGCTAGCGACTTACAATGAGCAGTTCTTC.

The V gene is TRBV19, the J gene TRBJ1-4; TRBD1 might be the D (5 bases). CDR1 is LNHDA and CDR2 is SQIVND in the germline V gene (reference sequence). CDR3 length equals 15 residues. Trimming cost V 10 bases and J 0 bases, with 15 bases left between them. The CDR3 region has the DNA TGTGCCACTTGCCGAGGGGCCGCAACTAATGAAAAACTGTTTTTT. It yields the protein CATCRGAATNEKLFF.

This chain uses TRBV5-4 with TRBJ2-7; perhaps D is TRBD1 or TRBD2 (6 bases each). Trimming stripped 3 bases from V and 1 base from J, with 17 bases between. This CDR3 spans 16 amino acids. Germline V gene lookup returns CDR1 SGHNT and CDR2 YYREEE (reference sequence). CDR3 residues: CASSSPLEGGSYEQYF. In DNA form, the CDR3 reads TGTGCCAGCAGCTCCCCATTGGAGGGGGGTTCCTACGAGCAGTACTTC. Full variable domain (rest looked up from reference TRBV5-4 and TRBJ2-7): ETGVTQSPTHLIKTRGQQVTLRCSSQSGHNTVSWYQQALGQGPQFIFQYYREEENGRGNFPPRFSGLQFPNYSSELNVNALELDDSALYLCASSSPLEGGSYEQYFGPGTRLTVT.

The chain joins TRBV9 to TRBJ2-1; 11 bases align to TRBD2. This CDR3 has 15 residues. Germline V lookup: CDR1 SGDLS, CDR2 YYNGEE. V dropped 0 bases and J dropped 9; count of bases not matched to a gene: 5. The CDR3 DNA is TGTGCCAGCAGCGTAGACGGACTAGCGGGTGTTGAGCAGTTCTTC. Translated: CASSVDGLAGVEQFF.

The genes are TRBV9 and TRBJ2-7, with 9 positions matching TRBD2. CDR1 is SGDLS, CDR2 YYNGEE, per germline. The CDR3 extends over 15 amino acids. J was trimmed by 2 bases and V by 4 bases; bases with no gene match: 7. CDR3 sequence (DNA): TGTGCCAGCAGCACCCGACTAGCGGCTACCTACGAGCAGTACTTC. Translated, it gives CASSTRLAATYEQYF.

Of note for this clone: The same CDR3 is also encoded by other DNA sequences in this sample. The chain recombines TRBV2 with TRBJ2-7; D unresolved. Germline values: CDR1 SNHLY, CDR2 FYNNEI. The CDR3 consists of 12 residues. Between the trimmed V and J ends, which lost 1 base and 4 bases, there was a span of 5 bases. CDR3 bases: TGTGCCAGCAGTGAAGGAGGTTACGAGCAGTACTTC. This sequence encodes CASSEGGYEQYF.

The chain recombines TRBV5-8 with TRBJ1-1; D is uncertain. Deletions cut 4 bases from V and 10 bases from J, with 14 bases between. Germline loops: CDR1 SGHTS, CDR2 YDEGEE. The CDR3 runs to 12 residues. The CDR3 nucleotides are TGTGCCAGCAGCCCAACCGCAGATCTAGCTTTCTTT. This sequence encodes CASSPTADLAFF.

CDR3 region: CASSYPGLAVNEQFF. The CDR3 DNA follows: TGTGCCAGCAGTTACCCAGGACTAGCGGTCAATGAGCAGTTCTTC. The chain employs TRBV6-5 and TRBJ2-1, with TRBD2 matching over 10 bases. CDR3 length: 15 residues. V trimming: 2 bases; J trimming: 6 bases; junction bases outside the gene matches: 4. The germline gives CDR1 MNHEY, CDR2 SVGAGI.

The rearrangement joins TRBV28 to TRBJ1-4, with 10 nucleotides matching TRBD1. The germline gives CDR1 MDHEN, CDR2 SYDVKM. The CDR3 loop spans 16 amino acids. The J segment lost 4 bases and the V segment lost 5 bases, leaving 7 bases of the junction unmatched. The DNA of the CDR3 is TGTGCCAGCAGTGCGGGACAGGGGTTGTTTAATGAAAAACTGTTTTTT. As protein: CASSAGQGLFNEKLFF.

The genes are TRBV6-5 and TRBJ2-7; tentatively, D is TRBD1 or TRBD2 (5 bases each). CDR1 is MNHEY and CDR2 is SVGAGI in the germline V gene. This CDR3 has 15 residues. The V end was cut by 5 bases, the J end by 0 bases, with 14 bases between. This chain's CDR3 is CASSTGTGSSYEQYF. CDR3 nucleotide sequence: TGTGCCAGCAGTACCGGGACGGGAAGCTCCTACGAGCAGTACTTC.

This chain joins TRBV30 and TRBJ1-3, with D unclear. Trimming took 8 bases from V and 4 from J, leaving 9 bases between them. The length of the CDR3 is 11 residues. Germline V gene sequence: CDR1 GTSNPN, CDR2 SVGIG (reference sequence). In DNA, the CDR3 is TGTGCCCGAGATGGGGGAAACACCATATATTTT. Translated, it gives CARDGGNTIYF.